The clone carrying this T cell receptor (beta chain) is a singleton in its sample. Germline-derived CDR1 and CDR2 are SEHNR and FQNEAQ (reference sequence). This CDR3 region has 15 residues. The V segment lost 4 bases and the J segment 7 bases; nucleotides outside the gene matches: 13. The data stem from a study of T cell changes during pregnancy in multiple sclerosis. TCRdb's table, derived via immunoSEQ multiplex PCR, lists solely in-frame clones and lacks some. The table lists 60,000 to 85,000 clones, 92% of them singletons. This clonotype was obtained from a female donor in good health, enrolled as a control in a pregnancy study. The sample here was peripheral blood, taken after pregnancy. The chain joins TRBV7-9 to TRBJ2-7, with TRBD1 identical over 7 bases. The CDR3 region has the DNA TGTGCCAGCAGCTCGTCCGTCGGACAGGCAGGGGAGCAGTACTTC. Translating it yields CASSSSVGQAGEQYF.